This T cell receptor (beta chain) came from a study of blood T cell repertoires in COVID-19. Study context: There were acute and convalescent COVID-19 samples, and they came from the United States, Italy and Spain. The analysed material was cDNA or gDNA that came from T cells, B-cell-depleted T cells, or PBMCs.

The CDR3 extends over 18 amino acids. Germline V gene sequence: CDR1 MNHNS, CDR2 SASEGT. V was shortened by 2 bases and J by 2 bases, with 22 bases between the two germline ends. Per the authors' pipeline: Amplification with reference gene primers provided the estimates of nucleated cell counts. Method: immunoSEQ multiplex PCR; TCRdb's copy keeps in-frame clones and lacks some. V and J calls and clone size are given by that table; D and trimming were obtained from the DNA. The sample has some 100,000 clones; approximately 92% are singletons. The sample comprised peripheral blood. This chain joins TRBV6-1 and TRBJ2-7, with a possible D match to TRBD2 (7 bases). The sequence was obtained from a man between 65 and 85 years old with acute or convalescent COVID-19. CDR3 DNA: TGTGCCAGCAGTGAATTTGCGGGAGCCGGGGGGCTAACCTACGAGCAGTACTTC. Its protein product is CASSEFAGAGGLTYEQYF.